The clone carrying this T cell receptor beta chain has a handful of counts. This entry comes from a study of blood T cell repertoires in COVID-19. Trimming removed 0 bases from V and 3 bases from J, with 12 bases in between. From germline, CDR1 is SGHRS and CDR2 YFSETQ. The CDR3 is 15 amino acids. This table comes from immunoSEQ multiplex PCR, and its TCRdb copy is limited to in-frame clones, with some not included. Among fewer than 250,000 clones listed, roughly 91% were seen once. The receptor was derived from a man aged 25 to 40 in a cohort exposed to, infected with or recovered from COVID-19 (not recorded which). Source material: PBMCs or T cells enriched from blood (not recorded which). This chain connects TRBV5-1 to TRBJ1-2; D is possibly TRBD1 (6 bases). The CDR3: CASSLVTGPDYGYTF. The DNA for the CDR3 is TGCGCCAGCAGCTTGGTAACAGGGCCGGACTATGGCTACACCTTC.